The 25 T cell receptor beta chains below all came from one sample that was sequenced in a study of shared clonotypes between healthy human individuals. TCRdb keeps only in-frame clones here, not all; method: immunoSEQ multiplex PCR. The sample lists some 2,000,000 clones, more than 90% occurring once. Sequencing was done on a sample of naive CD4+ T cells sorted from blood. Regarding subset: CD45RA+ positively selected. The origin of the receptors is a man aged 18-30 years in good health.

The J gene is TRBJ1-6, the V gene TRBV7-2; possible D gene TRBD1, 5 bases. Between the trimmed V and J ends, which lost 1 base and 10 bases, there was a span of 11 bases. The CDR3 loop spans 14 amino acids. Germline V gene lookup returns CDR1 SGHTA and CDR2 FQGNSA. The CDR3 region is CASSLEGIFSPLHF. In DNA, the CDR3 is TGTGCCAGCAGCTTAGAGGGGATTTTCTCACCCCTCCACTTT.

This rearrangement joins TRBV5-6 to TRBJ2-7; possibly TRBD2 for D (6 bases). The V gene lost 6 bases and the J gene lost 0 bases, with 16 bases spanning the gap. Germline V gives CDR1 SGHDT, CDR2 YYEEEE. The CDR3 length is 15 residues. The DNA of the CDR3 is TGTGCCAGCACCCGAACCGGGACTTACTCCTACGAGCAGTACTTC. This gives the protein CASTRTGTYSYEQYF.

V usage is TRBV6-1 and J usage is TRBJ2-7; possibly TRBD1 for D (6 bases). The CDR3 is 13 amino acids. Germline assignment: CDR1 MNHNS and CDR2 SASEGT. Trimming left V 9 bases short and J 0 bases short, with 12 bases between. The CDR3 nucleotides read TGTGCCAGTCTCGACAGGAGCTCCTACGAGCAGTACTTC. It yields the protein CASLDRSSYEQYF.

The rearrangement joins TRBV5-4 to TRBJ1-1; 7 nucleotides line up with TRBD1. The trim removed 4 bases at V and 5 bases at J, leaving 11 bases unmatched. CDR3 length: 15 amino acids. Germline values: CDR1 SGHNT, CDR2 YYREEE (reference sequence). In DNA form, the CDR3 reads TGTGCCAGCAGCCCCGGACAGGCCACGAGGACTGAAGCTTTCTTT. Translating gives CASSPGQATRTEAFF. Variable domain in full (rest from reference TRBV5-4 and TRBJ1-1): ETGVTQSPTHLIKTRGQQVTLRCSSQSGHNTVSWYQQALGQGPQFIFQYYREEENGRGNFPPRFSGLQFPNYSSELNVNALELDDSALYLCASSPGQATRTEAFFGQGTRLTVV.

The rearrangement joins TRBV7-2 to TRBJ2-7; 8 bases line up with TRBD1. Germline loops: CDR1 SGHTA, CDR2 FQGNSA. The length of the CDR3 is 15 residues. V shed 3 bases and J 3 bases; nucleotides not matched to a gene: 7. CDR3 sequence (DNA): TGTGCCAGCAGCTTGGGACAGGTCTGGGTCTACGAGCAGTACTTC. It is translated as CASSLGQVWVYEQYF.

V and J are TRBV5-6 and TRBJ2-5, with 9 positions matching TRBD1. Per germline, CDR1 SGHDT and CDR2 YYEEEE. V dropped 7 bases and J dropped 4; count of bases not matched to a gene: 11. The CDR3 runs 15 residues. CDR3 sequence reads: CASAPRTGASETQYF. In DNA form, the CDR3 reads TGTGCCAGCGCTCCAAGGACAGGGGCATCAGAGACCCAGTACTTC.

This clone showed up just once. The V and J genes are TRBV6-5 and TRBJ2-1; TRBD2 might be the D (6 bases). The CDR3 consists of 14 residues. Germline V gene data show CDR1 as MNHEY and CDR2 as SVGAGI. Deletions cut 5 bases from V and 5 bases from J, with 13 bases between. Here the CDR3 reads CASSRGLFNNEQFF. The CDR3 DNA is TGTGCCAGCAGTCGCGGACTATTTAACAATGAGCAGTTCTTC.

This clone was seen only once. The chain links TRBV30 to TRBJ1-3; D is ambiguous. V was trimmed by 1 base and J by 0 bases, leaving 7 bases between them. The germline gives CDR1 GTSNPN, CDR2 SVGIG (reference sequence). CDR3 length equals 14 residues. CDR3 region: CAWSGRNSGNTIYF. The CDR3 DNA reads TGTGCCTGGAGTGGACGGAACTCTGGAAACACCATATATTTT.

The J gene is TRBJ2-3, the V gene TRBV5-1; D remains unclear. The CDR3 extends over 17 amino acids. Germline-derived CDR1 and CDR2 are SGHRS and YFSETQ. Deletions cut 0 bases from V and 0 bases from J, with 14 bases between. The CDR3 here is CASSLEAWGASTDTQYF. CDR3 DNA: TGCGCCAGCAGCTTGGAAGCCTGGGGTGCTAGCACAGATACGCAGTATTTT.

The rearrangement joins TRBV6-6 to TRBJ2-5; the match to TRBD1 covers 7 bases. Germline lookup yields CDR1 MNHNY and CDR2 SVGAGI (reference sequence). The CDR3 length is 16 residues. The junction had 9 bases not matched to a gene; V was cut back by 5 bases and J by 0 bases. The CDR3 loop reads CASSSYRDSYQETQYF. The CDR3 DNA follows: TGTGCCAGCAGTAGTTATAGGGACAGCTACCAAGAGACCCAGTACTTC.

In DNA, the CDR3 is TGTGCCAGTAGTAGAGAGGGGGGCCGGCTAGCGGGAGCTTACGAGCAGTACTTC. It yields the protein CASSREGGRLAGAYEQYF. V and J are TRBV19 and TRBJ2-7; 10 bases align to TRBD2. This CDR3 is 18 amino acids long. Per germline, CDR1 LNHDA and CDR2 SQIVND (reference sequence). V lost 4 bases, J lost 4 bases, and 16 bases stayed unmatched.

V usage is TRBV29-1 and J usage is TRBJ2-7; no definite D call. The CDR3 extends over 13 amino acids. Deletions cut 6 bases from V and 2 bases from J, with 14 bases between. CDR1 is SQVTM and CDR2 is ANQGSEA in the germline V gene. DNA for the CDR3: TGCAGCGTCCTAACAAGGTTTACCTACGAGCAGTACTTC. As protein: CSVLTRFTYEQYF.

This chain connects TRBV6-5 to TRBJ2-1; maybe TRBD2 (6 bases). V lost 4 bases and J lost 0, with 13 bases in between. The length of the CDR3 is 16 residues. The V gene's germline CDR1 is MNHEY and CDR2 SVGAGI. The CDR3 bases are TGTGCCAGCAGTTGGGGACTTACAGACTCCTACAATGAGCAGTTCTTC. Encoded protein: CASSWGLTDSYNEQFF.

A word on this clone: Other DNA variants within this sample encode the same CDR3. This chain joins TRBV5-1 and TRBJ1-2; D remains ambiguous. The V gene lost 1 base and the J gene lost 8 bases, with 9 bases spanning the gap. The CDR3 length is 12 residues. The germline gives CDR1 SGHRS, CDR2 YFSETQ. CDR3 nucleotides: TGCGCCAGCAGCTTGACAGAGAGGGGCTACACCTTC. This gives the protein CASSLTERGYTF. Full variable domain (rest looked up from reference TRBV5-1 and TRBJ1-2): KAGVTQTPRYLIKTRGQQVTLSCSPISGHRSVSWYQQTPGQGLQFLFEYFSETQRNKGNFPGRFSGRQFSNSRSEMNVSTLELGDSALYLCASSLTERGYTFGSGTRLTVV.

The V gene is TRBV6-1, the J gene TRBJ1-4; D remains unclear. Trimming stripped 6 bases from V and 8 bases from J, with 16 bases between. The length of the CDR3 is 14 residues. Germline V gives CDR1 MNHNS, CDR2 SASEGT. CDR3 DNA sequence: TGTGCCAGCAGCCAACACACACGGACGGAAAAACTGTTTTTT. This codes for CASSQHTRTEKLFF.

The rearrangement uses TRBV27 and TRBJ2-1, with 10 positions matching TRBD2. CDR3 length: 13 amino acids. J gave up 10 bases and V 0 bases, and 0 bases lay outside the gene matches. Germline CDR1 MNHEY, CDR2 SMNVEV (reference sequence). The CDR3 bases are TGTGCCAGCAGTTTATCACTAGCGGGGGAGCAGTTCTTC. Its protein is CASSLSLAGEQFF.

CDR3 residues: CASTVGWGYEQYF. CDR3 nucleotide sequence: TGTGCCAGCACCGTCGGATGGGGGTACGAGCAGTACTTC. The chain employs TRBV2 and TRBJ2-7, with D possibly called TRBD1 or TRBD2 (5 bases each). Germline V gene sequence: CDR1 SNHLY, CDR2 FYNNEI. The CDR3 has 13 residues. The V gene lost 7 bases and the J gene lost 4 bases, with 14 bases spanning the gap.

This clone was picked up one time. CDR3 residues: CASSSGGPSYEQYF. CDR3 nucleotides: TGTGCCAGCAGTTCGGGGGGTCCTTCCTACGAGCAGTACTTC. The chain is built from TRBV28 and TRBJ2-7; TRBD2 aligns across 7 bases. The CDR3 totals 14 residues. V dropped 4 bases and J dropped 1; count of bases not matched to a gene: 4. Germline V lookup: CDR1 MDHEN, CDR2 SYDVKM.

With respect to this clone: Other DNA variants within this sample encode the same CDR3. This sequence joins TRBV6-5 and TRBJ1-1, with no clear D. Germline V gene sequence: CDR1 MNHEY, CDR2 SVGAGI. The CDR3 runs 13 residues. Trimming cost V 2 bases and J 2 bases, with 6 bases left between them. The CDR3 DNA is TGTGCCAGCAGTTACCGGACCAACACTGAAGCTTTCTTT. It encodes CASSYRTNTEAFF.

The rearrangement joins TRBV7-9 to TRBJ2-3, with 11 bases lining up with TRBD2. The CDR3 contains 15 residues. The ends lost 5 bases at V and 4 bases at J; junction bases unmatched: 5. CDR1 is SEHNR and CDR2 is FQNEAQ in the germline V gene (reference sequence). CDR3 sequence reads: CASSVSGRDADTQYF. The CDR3 nucleotides read TGTGCCAGCAGCGTTAGCGGGAGGGATGCAGATACGCAGTATTTT.

The chain links TRBV7-9 to TRBJ1-2, with unresolved D. The CDR3 totals 11 residues. V was trimmed by 1 base and J by 13 bases, leaving 10 bases between them. Looked up from germline, CDR1 is SEHNR and CDR2 is FQNEAQ (reference sequence). The CDR3 here is CASSLEVTSTF. The DNA of the CDR3 is TGTGCCAGCAGCTTAGAGGTAACCAGCACCTTC. Complete variable domain (other parts from reference TRBV7-9 and TRBJ1-2): DTGVSQNPRHKITKRGQNVTFRCDPISEHNRLYWYRQTLGQGPEFLTYFQNEAQLEKSRLLSDRFSAERPKGSFSTLEIQRTEQGDSAMYLCASSLEVTSTFGSGTRLTVV.

The rearrangement links TRBV7-3 to TRBJ2-7; 7 bases map to TRBD1. Trimming took 5 bases from V and 0 from J; bases not matched to a gene: 4. CDR1 is SGHTA and CDR2 is FQGTGA in the germline V gene. This CDR3 contains 14 residues. Here the CDR3 DNA reads TGTGCCAGCAGCAAGACAGGGAACTCCTACGAGCAGTACTTC. Its translation is CASSKTGNSYEQYF. The full variable domain, with the rest looked up from reference TRBV7-3 and TRBJ2-7, is GAGVSQTPSNKVTEKGKYVELRCDPISGHTALYWYRQSLGQGPEFLIYFQGTGAADDSGLPNDRFFAVRPEGSVSTLKIQRTERGDSAVYLCASSKTGNSYEQYFGPGTRLTVT.

V is TRBV7-8 and J is TRBJ2-7; perhaps TRBD1 as D (5 bases). Germline V gene sequence: CDR1 SGHVS, CDR2 FQNEAQ. The ends were cut back, 5 bases at V and 5 bases at J, with 19 bases in the middle. The CDR3 is 15 residues long. The CDR3: CASSTEQVDPHEQYF. CDR3 DNA sequence: TGTGCCAGCAGCACAGAACAGGTTGACCCCCACGAGCAGTACTTC.

This sequence joins TRBV4-3 and TRBJ2-1; D may be TRBD2 (6 bases). The CDR3 has 16 residues. The V gene lost 4 bases and the J gene lost 6 bases, with 19 bases spanning the gap. Looked up from germline, CDR1 is LGHNA and CDR2 is YSLEER. CDR3 sequence: CASSLSYVGRGNEQFF. CDR3 coding DNA: TGCGCCAGCAGCCTGTCCTATGTCGGGAGAGGCAATGAGCAGTTCTTC.

This sequence joins TRBV6-5 and TRBJ2-7; 9 bases map to TRBD2. This CDR3 is 16 amino acids long. V was pared by 2 bases and J by 7 bases, with 12 bases of the junction left unmatched. Per the germline V gene, CDR1 is MNHEY and CDR2 is SVGAGI. CDR3 bases: TGTGCCAGCAGTTACCCTAGCGGGGTCGGGCCCTCGGAGCAGTACTTC. It translates to CASSYPSGVGPSEQYF.